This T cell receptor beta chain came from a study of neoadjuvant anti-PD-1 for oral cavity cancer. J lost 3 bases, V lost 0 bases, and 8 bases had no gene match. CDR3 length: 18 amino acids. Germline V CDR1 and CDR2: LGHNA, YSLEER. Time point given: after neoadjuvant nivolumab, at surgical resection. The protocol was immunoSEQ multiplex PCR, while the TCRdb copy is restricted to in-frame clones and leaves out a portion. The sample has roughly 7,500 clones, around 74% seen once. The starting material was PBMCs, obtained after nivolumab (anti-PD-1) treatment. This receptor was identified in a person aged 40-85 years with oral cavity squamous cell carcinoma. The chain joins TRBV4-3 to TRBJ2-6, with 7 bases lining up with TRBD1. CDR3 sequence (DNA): TGCGCCAGCAGCCAAGAGTCGCCAGGGGGTTTTGGGGCCAACGTCCTGACTTTC. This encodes CASSQESPGGFGANVLTF.